This T cell receptor (beta chain) is drawn from a study of blood T cell repertoires in COVID-19. About the study: There were acute and convalescent COVID-19 samples, and they came from the United States, Italy and Spain.

TCRdb's table, derived via immunoSEQ multiplex PCR, lists solely in-frame clones and lacks some. The table includes about 270,000 clones, under 90% detected once. Per germline, CDR1 LGHNA and CDR2 YSLEER. The V gene end was trimmed by 3 bases and the J gene end by 1 base; junction bases not matched to a gene: 5. CDR3 length: 15 amino acids. The chain recombines TRBV4-3 with TRBJ1-1; 7 positions match TRBD1. The TCR was taken from a woman aged 18-29 years with acute or convalescent COVID-19. Sequenced: peripheral blood. This chain's CDR3 is CASSQRQGGNTEAFF. DNA for the CDR3: TGCGCCAGCAGCCAGAGACAGGGAGGGAACACTGAAGCTTTCTTT.